This T cell receptor beta chain was found in a study of tumor-infiltrating lymphocytes in primary liver carcinoma (dated by TCRdb to about 2017). Turning to the overall study: The five patients, three men and two women aged 30 to 69 years, had hepatocellular carcinoma (four) or combined HCC and intrahepatic cholangiocarcinoma (one). Tumors of the five patients were stage T1-T3 N0M0 with maximum diameters of roughly 4.2 to 11 cm. Samples yielded roughly 3.65 to 7.5 million productive TCRbeta reads; read depth did not differ significantly between tissue types. The study combined TCRbeta repertoire sequencing, expression microarrays and whole-exome sequencing across five regions of each liver tumor, with adjacent normal tissue and blood. TCRbeta repertoire sequencing covered about 35 specimens from 5 patients: 25 tumor regions, 5 adjacent noncancerous liver tissues and 5 peripheral blood samples. To link TCRbeta repertoire diversity with the local molecular phenotype, the approximately 25 tumor region samples were profiled using Agilent mRNA microarrays. Reproducibility between technical replicate repertoires was high, with correlation coefficients above 0.98 and mean shared-clone rates about 0.89. Overall study results and their limits: Because sequencing covered only the TCR beta chain and unpaired alpha chains were not captured, true repertoire diversity is likely underestimated. Since the samples were bulk and unsorted, there was no way to compare CD4+ and CD8+ T cell repertoires. Only five or six patients were included in the study, and the authors note that the findings should be validated in a larger study. Pairs of tumor regions showed greater repertoire overlap (mean roughly 35%) than tumor-adjacent pairs (around 17%) or tumor-blood pairs (about 15%), which is consistent with antigen-driven expansion. Compared with blood, tumors had a significantly larger share of the repertoire taken up by the top 250 clones (p = 0.039). Only about 8-24% of top clones were present in all five regions of a tumor, suggesting spatial heterogeneity of tumor-infiltrating T cells.

On this clonotype itself: Its antigen specificity is not known. The input lacks base qualities; no much larger clone sits a single base away.

Starting from 450 to 500 ng total RNA, TCRbeta-specific cDNA was produced by reverse transcription with a constant-region primer and ProtoScript II reverse transcriptase. TCRbeta libraries were built with three nested multiplex PCR rounds, a slightly modified ARM-PCR procedure. Each of the first two PCR rounds ran for about 10 cycles and used multiplex TRBV1-TRBV30 forward primers together with a Cbeta reverse primer. Sample barcodes and Illumina adapters were attached in a final 25-cycle PCR using Deep VentR polymerase. Before sequencing, amplicons of 200-500 bp were gel-purified using a QIAquick gel extraction kit. The TCRbeta amplicons were sequenced with 250-bp paired-end reads on an Illumina HiSeq 2500. The authors processed their data as follows. To recover full CDR3 sequences, reads were quality-trimmed using Trimmomatic v0.33 and paired reads were then merged using FLASH v1.2.11. V, D and J germline segments were assigned to the rearranged TCRbeta sequences using MiGEC v1.2.1b. Clonotype statistics and Shannon-Wiener diversity indices were calculated with VDJtools v1.0.0. To cut down on sampling bias, every analysis after diversity analysis relied on just the 250 most abundant clonotypes from each sample. TCRdb reprocessed the public reads (quality trimming at Q25 with fastp, clone calling with MiXCR) and kept in-frame beta chains. Each CDR3 protein appears once, grouped with its most common genes and DNA. TCRdb's processing, not the study's, gives the V and J calls here. Within this sample are approximately 73,000 distinct CDR3 sequences, with around 75% of them counted one time only. The biggest ten clones account for roughly an eighth of the sample.

As encoded in the germline V gene, CDR1 is SGHAT while CDR2 is FQNNGV. The V end gives up 9 bases and the J end 3 bases, leaving 11 bases in the junction not matched to a gene. The CDR3 spans 15 residues, from the cysteine through the phenylalanine. The kept DNA is CDR3 alone, 45 bases in frame from the first base. Without any cell sorting, total RNA and DNA were extracted together from roughly 20-30 mg of bulk tissue using the AllPrep DNA/RNA mini kit. Surgical resection was performed in China between November 2015 and 2016 on 5 or 6 patients with histopathologically diagnosed primary liver carcinoma. At the time of sampling, the patients were treatment-naive and had chronic HBV infection. Five spatially separated regions were sampled from each tumor: the superior, inferior, left-lateral and right-lateral poles, plus the tumor centre. More than 80% viable tumor cells were found by histology in every tumor sample. Fresh tumor and adjacent tissue pieces were bisected, with one half stored in RNAlater at -80 degrees C and the other half sent for histology.

Sequencing input: liver tumor tissue from sampling region 4. In light of the paper, this sample's cell subset or site label describes: tumor region T4, right-lateral pole. The chain is encoded by TRBV11-2 joined to TRBJ2-7; 10 nucleotides in the junction match TRBD2. The receptor was isolated from a woman in her sixties or seventies with primary liver carcinoma and hepatitis B virus infection. The CDR3 region has the sequence CASNRTSGTNYEQYF. At the DNA level, the sequence is TGTGCCAGTAACCGAACTAGCGGGACTAACTACGAGCAGTACTTC.